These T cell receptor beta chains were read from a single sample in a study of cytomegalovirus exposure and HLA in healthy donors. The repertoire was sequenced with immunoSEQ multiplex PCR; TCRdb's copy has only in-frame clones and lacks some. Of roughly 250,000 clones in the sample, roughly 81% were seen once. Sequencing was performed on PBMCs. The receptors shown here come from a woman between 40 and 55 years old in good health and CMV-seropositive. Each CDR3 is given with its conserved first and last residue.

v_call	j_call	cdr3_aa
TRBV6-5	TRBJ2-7	CASSRQGPRDEQYF
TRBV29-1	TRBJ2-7	CSVEDRGRALEQYF
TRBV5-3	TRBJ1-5	CARSSHQTENNQPQHF
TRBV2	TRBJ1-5	CASSRDNNQPQHF
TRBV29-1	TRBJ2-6	CSVEAGAGANGLTF
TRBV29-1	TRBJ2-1	CSVDIPTSGSPLEQFF
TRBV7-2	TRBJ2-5	CASSPGQIKETQYF
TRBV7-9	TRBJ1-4	CASSLETGGNEKLFF
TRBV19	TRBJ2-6	CASSYGTGDSGANVLTF
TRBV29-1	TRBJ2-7	CSARRQGASYEQYF
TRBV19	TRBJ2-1	CASSIGGLAGQFF
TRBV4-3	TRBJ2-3	CAGSQGFRGTDTQYF
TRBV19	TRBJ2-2	CASSIYSTGELFF
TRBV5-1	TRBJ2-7	CASSLYPGVYEQYF
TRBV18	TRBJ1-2	CASSPDGDSYGYTF
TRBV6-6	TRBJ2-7	CASSYSEEQYF
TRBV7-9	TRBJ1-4	CASSLGPSGRANEKLFF
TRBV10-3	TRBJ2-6	CAISPALSGGANVLTF
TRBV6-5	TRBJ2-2	CASSGDRGRIGELFF
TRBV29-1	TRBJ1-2	CSGGQEEGYTF
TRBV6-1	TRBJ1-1	CASRDRERTEAFF
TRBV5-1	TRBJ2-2	CASSSGQGVPGELFF
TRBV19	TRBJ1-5	CASSTQEGSNQPQHF
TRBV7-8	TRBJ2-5	CASSAGRAGGRETQYF
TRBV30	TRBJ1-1	CAWSWGLTEAFF
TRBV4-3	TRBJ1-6	CASSQDRGMSRSPLHF
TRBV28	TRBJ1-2	CASSFPRGGSVDGYTF
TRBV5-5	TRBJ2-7	CASSLDRDPGEQYF
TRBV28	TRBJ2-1	CASSLVWSLRGNEQFF
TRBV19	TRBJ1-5	CASSIRHFSNQPQHF
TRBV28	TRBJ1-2	CASRSTGGALGYTF
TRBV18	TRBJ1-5	CASSSSVEPQHF
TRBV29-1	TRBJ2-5	CSVATGTGGWETQYF
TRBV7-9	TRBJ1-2	CASSGQEIGGYTF
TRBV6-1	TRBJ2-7	CATDALNYYEQYF
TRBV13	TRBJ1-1	CASSLRGFTEAFF
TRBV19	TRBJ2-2	CASKARANTGELFF
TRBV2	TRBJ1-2	CASRTPSLYGYTF
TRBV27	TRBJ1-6	CASSLRTGRGYNSPLHF
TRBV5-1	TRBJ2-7	CASSLVNVRGGDEQYF
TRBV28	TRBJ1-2	CASSSTGLAAYGYTF